Described below is a single T cell receptor beta chain sequence and its context. The source of the sample is a study of regulatory dendritic cells for organ transplantation. The germline gives CDR1 SEHNR, CDR2 FQNEAQ (reference sequence). The CDR3 consists of 14 residues. After removal of 8 bases from V and 2 bases from J, the junction contained 8 bases not matched to a gene. This table comes from immunoSEQ multiplex PCR, and its TCRdb copy is limited to in-frame clones, with some not included. The sample lists under 35,000 clones, under 90% occurring once. The sample consisted of naive CD8+ T cells from blood. Subset here: CD45RA+ naive T cells. The sequence was obtained from a human donor in good health. The gene calls are TRBV7-9 and TRBJ1-2; 7 bases are a match to TRBD1. This CDR3 is CASVDRVGNYGYTF. Here the CDR3 DNA reads TGTGCCAGCGTAGACAGGGTAGGCAACTATGGCTACACCTTC.